This passage covers 16 T cell receptor beta chains from one sample sequenced in a study of OX40 agonist ivuxolimab in advanced cancers. Generated by immunoSEQ multiplex PCR, the TCRdb table keeps only in-frame clones and is missing some. The data contain tens of thousands of clones, about nine tenths of them singletons. The sample consisted of CD4+ or CD8+ T cells sorted from blood, taken in a trial of the OX40 agonist ivuxolimab. The receptors were sampled from an adult with an advanced solid tumor such as melanoma, head and neck, liver or kidney cancer.

This sequence joins TRBV6-5 and TRBJ1-5; possible D gene TRBD1, 5 bases. CDR1 MNHEY and CDR2 SVGAGI come from the germline V gene. V was shortened by 6 bases and J by 5 bases, with 17 bases between the two germline ends. There are 15 residues in the CDR3. This CDR3 reads CASRAGASSDQPQHF. In nucleotides, the CDR3 is TGTGCCAGCAGAGCCGGGGCCTCAAGCGATCAGCCCCAGCATTTT.

There are a few counts of this clone. This chain uses TRBV4-1 with TRBJ2-3; possibly TRBD2 for D (6 bases). The germline V and J ends were trimmed by 4 bases and 5 bases, with 16 bases remaining between them. Germline V CDR1 and CDR2: MGHRA, YSYEKL. The CDR3 contains 15 residues. The CDR3 nucleotides are TGCGCCAGCAGCCCTGTTTTGTCCGGGGGAGATACGCAGTATTTT. This encodes CASSPVLSGGDTQYF.

This clone was counted only a few times. The V and J genes are TRBV28 and TRBJ2-7, with 8 bases lining up with TRBD2. V trimming: 5 bases; J trimming: 1 base; junction bases outside the gene matches: 10. Germline CDR1 and CDR2: MDHEN and SYDVKM. The CDR3 loop spans 16 amino acids. CDR3 DNA sequence: TGTGCCAGCAGTCCAGCGCCAGTAGCGGGATCCTACGAGCAGTACTTC. Its protein is CASSPAPVAGSYEQYF.

The genes are TRBV7-7 and TRBJ2-3, with 10 bases matching TRBD2. V dropped 5 bases and J dropped 6; count of bases not matched to a gene: 14. The CDR3 spans 17 residues. Germline V gives CDR1 SSHAT, CDR2 FNYEAQ (reference sequence). CDR3 amino acids: CASSPGRMTSGQDTQYF. CDR3 bases: TGTGCCAGCAGCCCCGGCCGGATGACTAGCGGGCAGGATACGCAGTATTTT. The variable domain in full, completed from reference TRBV7-7 and TRBJ2-3, reads GAGVSQSPRYKVTKRGQDVTLRCDPISSHATLYWYQQALGQGPEFLTYFNYEAQPDKSGLPSDRFSAERPEGSISTLTIQRTEQRDSAMYRCASSPGRMTSGQDTQYFGPGTRLTVL.

CDR3 region: CASSLEPSGGFTDTQYF. The CDR3 DNA is TGTGCCAGCAGTTTAGAGCCGTCAGGGGGCTTCACAGATACGCAGTATTTT. The chain uses TRBV27 and TRBJ2-3; 8 bases align to TRBD1. Germline V gene sequence: CDR1 MNHEY, CDR2 SMNVEV (reference sequence). V shed 2 bases and J 2 bases; nucleotides not matched to a gene: 9. The length of the CDR3 is 17 residues.

The V gene is TRBV6-5, the J gene TRBJ2-7; a possible D gene is TRBD2 (7 bases). The CDR3 covers 13 residues. Trimming stripped 8 bases from V and 5 bases from J, with 16 bases between. Germline V CDR1 and CDR2: MNHEY, SVGAGI. The DNA for the CDR3 is TGTGCCAGCTCAGGGGCCCTAGCGGACGAGCAGTACTTC. Translating gives CASSGALADEQYF.

This clone has only one observation. The chain combines TRBV7-9 with TRBJ2-7, with D possibly being TRBD2 (6 bases). V lost 1 base and J lost 2, with 9 bases in between. Per the germline V gene, CDR1 is SEHNR and CDR2 is FQNEAQ (reference sequence). The CDR3 has 14 amino acids. This CDR3 reads CASSLGGATYEQYF. The CDR3 DNA follows: TGTGCCAGCAGCTTAGGCGGGGCCACCTACGAGCAGTACTTC.

This rearrangement joins TRBV12-5 to TRBJ2-2; D gene uncertain. V was shortened by 5 bases and J by 6 bases, with 19 bases between the two germline ends. Germline lookup yields CDR1 LGHNT and CDR2 FRNRAP. This CDR3 is 16 amino acids long. DNA of the CDR3: TGTGCTAGTGGTACAGCCGGGTTCGCTCACTCCGGGGAGCTGTTTTTT. Its translation: CASGTAGFAHSGELFF. Full variable domain (rest looked up from reference TRBV12-5 and TRBJ2-2): DARVTQTPRHKVTEMGQEVTMRCQPILGHNTVFWYRQTMMQGLELLAYFRNRAPLDDSGMPKDRFSAEMPDATLATLKIQPSEPRDSAVYFCASGTAGFAHSGELFFGEGSRLTVL.

This sequence joins TRBV28 and TRBJ1-1, with a weak D call TRBD1 (5 bases). This CDR3 has 12 residues. V was clipped by 3 bases and J by 11 bases, with 13 bases between them. The V gene's germline CDR1 is MDHEN and CDR2 SYDVKM. The CDR3 spells CASSLRWGEAFF. CDR3 DNA: TGTGCCAGCAGTTTGAGGTGGGGGGAGGCTTTCTTT.

The CDR3 region is CASSPLTGAPQPQHF. CDR3 in DNA: TGTGCCAGCAGTCCCCTGACAGGGGCGCCACAGCCCCAGCATTTT. This chain uses TRBV28 with TRBJ1-5; 8 positions match TRBD1. V trimming: 5 bases; J trimming: 7 bases; junction bases outside the gene matches: 10. CDR1 MDHEN and CDR2 SYDVKM come from the germline V gene. The CDR3 is made up of 15 amino acids.

In DNA form, the CDR3 reads TGTGCCAGCTCACTCGGGACAGGACCCTACGAGCAGTACTTC. This encodes CASSLGTGPYEQYF. The chain carries TRBV18 and TRBJ2-7, with 8 bases matching TRBD1. From germline, CDR1 is KGHSH and CDR2 LQKENI. Trimming removed 4 bases from V and 2 bases from J; junction bases left unmatched: 4. This CDR3 comprises 14 residues. Looking up the rest from reference TRBV18 and TRBJ2-7 gives the full variable domain: NAGVMQNPRHLVRRRGQEARLRCSPMKGHSHVYWYRQLPEEGLKFMVYLQKENIIDESGMPKERFSAEFPKEGPSILRIQQVVRGDSAAYFCASSLGTGPYEQYFGPGTRLTVT.

The chain carries TRBV11-3 and TRBJ2-5, with TRBD2 identical over 8 bases. CDR3 length equals 15 residues. V lost 5 bases, J lost 4 bases, and 9 bases stayed unmatched. The V gene's germline CDR1 is SGHNT and CDR2 YENEEA. The CDR3: CASSDPRGGTETQYF. The DNA of the CDR3 is TGTGCCAGCAGCGACCCACGGGGGGGAACAGAGACCCAGTACTTC.

The chain has TRBV30 and TRBJ1-6, with a tentative D call TRBD1 (6 bases). Trimming shortened V by 3 bases and J by 4 bases, and 7 bases separated the two germline ends. CDR3 size: 13 residues. Germline V gene lookup returns CDR1 GTSNPN and CDR2 SVGIG (reference sequence). CDR3 sequence reads: CAWRGGYNSPLHF. Written as DNA, the CDR3 is TGTGCCTGGAGAGGGGGTTATAATTCACCCCTCCACTTT.

The chain couples TRBV6-5 to TRBJ1-3, with a tentative D call TRBD1 (6 bases). Germline V CDR1 and CDR2: MNHEY, SVGAGI. The CDR3 is made up of 15 amino acids. Trimming stripped 0 bases from V and 1 base from J, with 7 bases between. Written as DNA, the CDR3 is TGTGCCAGCAGTTACTCAACAGGGTCTGGAAACACCATATATTTT. Its protein product is CASSYSTGSGNTIYF.

This sequence joins TRBV7-2 and TRBJ2-5; TRBD2 matches 10 bases. Germline lookup yields CDR1 SGHTA and CDR2 FQGNSA. This CDR3 is 17 amino acids long. J gave up 4 bases and V 1 base, and 9 bases lay outside the gene matches. Written as DNA, the CDR3 is TGTGCCAGCAGCTTAGTCAGCGGGGGGGCCGAAAGAGAGACCCAGTACTTC. It translates to CASSLVSGGAERETQYF.

The chain recombines TRBV7-2 with TRBJ2-2, with D tentatively TRBD2 (5 bases). This CDR3 spans 16 amino acids. The V gene lost 3 bases and the J gene lost 8 bases, with 19 bases spanning the gap. Germline CDR1 SGHTA, CDR2 FQGNSA. The CDR3 region has the DNA TGTGCCAGCAGCTTTTACTCCCAGAGGGCAAAGGGGGAGCTGTTTTTT. Translation gives CASSFYSQRAKGELFF. The full variable domain, completed using reference TRBV7-2 and TRBJ2-2, is GAGVSQSPSNKVTEKGKDVELRCDPISGHTALYWYRQSLGQGLEFLIYFQGNSAPDKSGLPSDRFSAERTGGSVSTLTIQRTQQEDSAVYLCASSFYSQRAKGELFFGEGSRLTVL.